Sequencing of this T cell receptor beta chain was carried out in a study of cytomegalovirus exposure and HLA in healthy donors. In the study overall: Early on, a data release was issued that held 65 million to 100 million unique TCRs from HLA-typed donors. Notes on the study in general: Among CMV-associated TCR beta chains, most appeared HLA-restricted in a later analysis. Several of the most significant clusters appeared linked to common viral pathogens, based on a later analysis.

Concerning this clone: Its antigen remains unidentified.

The PCR made use of 60 Vbeta and 13 Jbeta primers. The table came from immunoSEQ multiplex PCR; TCRdb's copy has only in-frame clones and leaves some out. In the table there are about 170,000 clones, 77% of which are singletons. The CDR3 is 16 amino acids. V was pared by 4 bases and J by 0 bases, with 3 bases of the junction left unmatched. In germline, CDR1 is SGHDN, CDR2 FVKESK. The sequence derives from a woman aged 25 to 39 in good health and CMV-seropositive. What was sequenced was PBMCs. The chain has TRBV14 and TRBJ1-4; 9 bases are shared with TRBD1. CDR3 DNA sequence: TGTGCCAGCAGCCCGACAGGGGGTGCAACTAATGAAAAACTGTTTTTT. Protein product: CASSPTGGATNEKLFF. The complete variable domain, with remaining parts taken from reference TRBV14 and TRBJ1-4, reads EAGVTQFPSHSVIEKGQTVTLRCDPISGHDNLYWYRRVMGKEIKFLLHFVKESKQDESGMPNNRFLAERTGGTYSTLKVQPAELEDSGVYFCASSPTGGATNEKLFFGSGTQLSVL.